These 2 T cell receptor beta chains share one sample of origin, sequenced in a study of glioma-infiltrating T cells (dated by TCRdb to about 2016). The reads were generated on an Illumina MiSeq. The iRepertoire nested amplicon-rescue multiplex PCR (arm-PCR) platform was used to amplify TCR alpha and beta CDR3 regions from RNA. TCRdb's own reprocessing of the public reads used fastp at Q25 and MiXCR and kept productive beta chains. Each entry is one CDR3 protein sequence, shown with its most common DNA and genes. Across this sample there are some 93,000 distinct CDR3 sequences, with approximately 42% seen only once. 35% to 40% of the sample is held by the ten biggest clonotypes. The sequenced sample was glioma tissue, nonneoplastic brain tissue, or PBMCs (not recorded which). Receptors originate from a human donor with low-grade glioma or glioblastoma, undergoing nonglioma brain surgery, or in good health (not recorded which).

This clonotype was seen ten or more times. The chain joins TRBV3-1 to TRBJ2-1, with D possibly TRBD2 on 6 matching bases. CDR1 is LGHDT and CDR2 is YNNKEL in the germline V gene (reference sequence). V lost 3 bases and J 6 bases, leaving 9 bases between the germline ends. The CDR3 has 13 amino acids. The chain's CDR3 is CASSQGGVNEQFF. The CDR3 bases are TGTGCCAGCAGCCAGGGGGGAGTCAATGAGCAGTTCTTC.

With regard to this clonotype: Given a much more abundant clone one base away, this may be a read error. The rearrangement links TRBV29-1 to TRBJ2-7, with a tentative D call TRBD1 (6 bases). The CDR3 runs 12 residues. Germline V gene data show CDR1 as SQVTM and CDR2 as ANQGSEA. The CDR3, as DNA: TGCAGAGTTGTAGGGACAACCTACGAGCAGTACTTC. Amino acid sequence: CRVVGTTYEQYF.